This T cell receptor beta chain was profiled in a study of blood T cells in healthy people across ages. Concerning this clonotype: The junction departs from germline at one end; a sequencing error may be responsible.

Primers used in a second PCR of about 7 to 12 cycles were a sample-barcoded 5' primer and a J-beta primer mix. One entry per CDR3 protein, called by TCRdb with MiXCR from the 5' RACE reads. Of about 640,000 distinct CDR3 sequences in the sample, about 54% are singletons; the top ten hold 35% to 40%. The CDR3 length is 18 residues. Germline V gene data show CDR1 as SGHAT and CDR2 as FQDESV (reference sequence). Sequencing used blood. The chain recombines TRBV11-1 with TRBJ2-6; maybe TRBD1 (5 bases). This receptor was identified in a man in his sixties in good health. DNA for the CDR3: TGTGCCAGCAGCCCGGACCTATCCTTAGGGGCTGGGACCAACGTCCTGACTTTC. Residues: CASSPDLSLGAGTNVLTF.